Following are 10 T cell receptor beta chains from one sample sequenced in a study of blood T cell repertoires in COVID-19. Some clones are missing from TCRdb's copy, which holds only in-frame ones; the method was immunoSEQ multiplex PCR. The repertoire consists of 120,000 to 150,000 clones, with about 83% occurring once and the leading ten covering over 8.5%. The sample taken for sequencing was peripheral blood. The receptors were gathered from a woman aged 45-60 years with active or convalescent COVID-19.

The rearrangement links TRBV15 to TRBJ2-7; 12 bases align to TRBD2. The CDR3 loop spans 16 amino acids. Per germline, CDR1 LNHNV and CDR2 YYDKDF (reference sequence). Trimming cost V 6 bases and J 4 bases; bases outside gene matches: 10. The CDR3 DNA reads TGTGCCACCAGAGCCGGCCGGACTAGCGGGATATACGAGCAGTACTTC. Protein product: CATRAGRTSGIYEQYF.

The chain combines TRBV19 with TRBJ2-1; TRBD2 might be the D (5 bases). Deletions cut 3 bases from V and 0 bases from J, with 9 bases between. CDR1 LNHDA and CDR2 SQIVND come from the germline V gene (reference sequence). CDR3 size: 15 residues. In DNA form, the CDR3 reads TGTGCCAGTAGTATCACGGGAAGCTCCTACAATGAGCAGTTCTTC. Translated: CASSITGSSYNEQFF.

V and J are TRBV5-1 and TRBJ2-2; 8 nucleotides agree with TRBD1. Germline values: CDR1 SGHRS, CDR2 YFSETQ. Trimming at V came to 0 bases and at J to 3 bases, leaving 7 bases not matched to a gene. The CDR3 is 17 residues long. The CDR3 nucleotides are TGCGCCAGCAGCTTGGAGGGGTCAGGGGGCTACACCGGGGAGCTGTTTTTT. As protein: CASSLEGSGGYTGELFF.

About this clone itself: One junction end disagrees with the germline gene, perhaps due to a read error. The chain's CDR3 is CASSPQGAGVTGELLF. CDR3 nucleotide sequence: TGTGCCAGCAGCCCTCAGGGGGCAGGCGTAACCGGGGAGCTGCTTTTT. This chain joins TRBV28 and TRBJ2-2; TRBD1 agrees at 8 bases. The CDR3 loop spans 16 amino acids. Germline V gene lookup returns CDR1 MDHEN and CDR2 SYDVKM. Looking up the rest from reference TRBV28 and TRBJ2-2 gives the full variable domain: DVKVTQSSRYLVKRTGEKVFLECVQDMDHENMFWYRQDPGLGLRLIYFSYDVKMKEKGDIPEGYSVSREKKERFSLILESASTNQTSMYLCASSPQGAGVTGELLFGEGSRLTVL.

The chain has TRBV2 and TRBJ2-7; 10 bases line up with TRBD2. J gave up 7 bases and V 6 bases, and 9 bases lay outside the gene matches. The CDR3 is made up of 14 amino acids. The germline gives CDR1 SNHLY, CDR2 FYNNEI. The DNA for the CDR3 is TGTGCCAGCAGGAGGACTAGCGGCCTAAAAGAGCAGTACTTC. Its protein product is CASRRTSGLKEQYF.

V gene TRBV7-3 combines with J gene TRBJ2-2; the match to TRBD2 covers 12 bases. The CDR3 sequence is 19 residues long. Germline loops: CDR1 SGHTA, CDR2 FQGTGA. V was clipped by 5 bases and J by 5 bases; unmatched bases: 15. The CDR3 bases are TGTGCCAGCAGCCAAAGTGAAGGACTAGCGGGACCTTTTACCGGGGAGCTGTTTTTT. Encoded protein: CASSQSEGLAGPFTGELFF.

The V call is TRBV7-3, the J call TRBJ1-2; TRBD1 matches at 11 bases. V lost 0 bases and J lost 6; bases outside the gene matches: 6. In germline, CDR1 is SGHTA, CDR2 FQGTGA. The CDR3 sequence is 16 residues long. The CDR3 here is CASSLTVGQGADGYTF. The DNA for the CDR3 is TGTGCCAGCAGCTTAACAGTCGGACAGGGGGCGGATGGCTACACCTTC. Together with reference TRBV7-3 and TRBJ1-2, the CDR3 gives the full variable domain: GAGVSQTPSNKVTEKGKYVELRCDPISGHTALYWYRQSLGQGPEFLIYFQGTGAADDSGLPNDRFFAVRPEGSVSTLKIQRTERGDSAVYLCASSLTVGQGADGYTFGSGTRLTVV.

This rearrangement joins TRBV7-2 to TRBJ1-1, with D possibly being TRBD1 (5 bases). The germline V gene has CDR1 SGHTA and CDR2 FQGNSA. V shed 4 bases and J shed 0 bases, with 6 bases lying between them. The CDR3 consists of 13 residues. The chain's CDR3 is CASSSGVNTEAFF. DNA for the CDR3: TGTGCCAGCAGCTCGGGGGTGAACACTGAAGCTTTCTTT.

Only a few counts were recorded for this clone. The chain combines TRBV24-1 with TRBJ2-3; D possibly corresponds to TRBD1 (6 bases). Germline V gene data show CDR1 as KGHDR and CDR2 as SFDVKD. The CDR3 consists of 15 residues. The germline V and J ends were trimmed by 6 bases and 1 base, with 13 bases remaining between them. The CDR3 DNA reads TGTGCCACCAGTCCTAAACAGGGCGGCACAGATACGCAGTATTTT. Its protein is CATSPKQGGTDTQYF.

V and J are TRBV30 and TRBJ1-2; 8 bases are a match to TRBD1. The CDR3 spans 17 residues. The germline V gene encodes CDR1 GTSNPN and CDR2 SVGIG (reference sequence). V dropped 0 bases and J dropped 0; count of bases not matched to a gene: 9. The CDR3 coding sequence is TGTGCCTGGAGTGTCGGGGGCAGGGGGCGACCTAACTATGGCTACACCTTC. Amino acids: CAWSVGGRGRPNYGYTF.